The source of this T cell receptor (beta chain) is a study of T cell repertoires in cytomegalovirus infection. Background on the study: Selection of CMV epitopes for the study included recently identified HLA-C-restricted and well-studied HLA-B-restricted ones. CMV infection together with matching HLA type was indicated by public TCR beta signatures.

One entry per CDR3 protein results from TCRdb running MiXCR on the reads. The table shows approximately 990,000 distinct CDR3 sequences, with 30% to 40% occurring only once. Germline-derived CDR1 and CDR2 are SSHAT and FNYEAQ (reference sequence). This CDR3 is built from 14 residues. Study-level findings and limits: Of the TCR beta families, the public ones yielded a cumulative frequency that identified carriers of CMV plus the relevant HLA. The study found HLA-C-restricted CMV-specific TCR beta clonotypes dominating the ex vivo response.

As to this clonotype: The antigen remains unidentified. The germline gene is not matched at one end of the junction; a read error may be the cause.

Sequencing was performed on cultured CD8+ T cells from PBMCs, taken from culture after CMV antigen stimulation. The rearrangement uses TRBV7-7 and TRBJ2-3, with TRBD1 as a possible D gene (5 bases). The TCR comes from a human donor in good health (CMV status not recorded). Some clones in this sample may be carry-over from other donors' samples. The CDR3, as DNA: TGTGCTAGCAGCTTAACCCAGGGATCAGATACGCAGTATTTT. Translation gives CASSLTQGSDTQYF. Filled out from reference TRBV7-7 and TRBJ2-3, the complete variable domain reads GAGVSQSPRYKVTKRGQDVTLRCDPISSHATLYWYQQALGQGPEFLTYFNYEAQPDKSGLPSDRFSAERPEGSISTLTIQRTEQRDSAMYRCASSLTQGSDTQYFGPGTRLTVL.